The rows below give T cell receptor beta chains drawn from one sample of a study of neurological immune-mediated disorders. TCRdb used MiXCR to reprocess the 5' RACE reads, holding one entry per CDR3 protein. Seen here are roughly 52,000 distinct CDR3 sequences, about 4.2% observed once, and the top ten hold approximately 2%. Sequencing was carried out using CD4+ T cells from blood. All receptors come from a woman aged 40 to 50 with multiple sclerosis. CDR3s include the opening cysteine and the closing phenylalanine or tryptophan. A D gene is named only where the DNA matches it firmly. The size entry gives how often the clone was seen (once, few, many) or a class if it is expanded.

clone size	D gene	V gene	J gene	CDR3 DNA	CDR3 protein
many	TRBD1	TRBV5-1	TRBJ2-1	TGCGCCAGCAGCCGCGGGACAGGGATCTATGATGAGCAGTTCTTC	CASSRGTGIYDEQFF
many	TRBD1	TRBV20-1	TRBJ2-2	TGCAGTGCTAACCGGGACAGCTCTGGTCCCGGGGAGCTGTTTTTT	CSANRDSSGPGELFF
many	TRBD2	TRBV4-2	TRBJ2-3	TGTGCCAGCAGCCAAGGAAGCGGGGGGGTTACAGATACGCAGTATTTT	CASSQGSGGVTDTQYF
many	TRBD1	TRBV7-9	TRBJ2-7	TGTGCCAGCACCCCCCCCCGGACAGGGGTTTACGAGCAGTACTTC	CASTPPRTGVYEQYF
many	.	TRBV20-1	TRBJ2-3	TGCACTGGCGCGGACTACACAGATACGCAGTATTTT	CTGADYTDTQYF
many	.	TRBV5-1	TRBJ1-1	TGCGCCAGCAGCCGCACCCGGGGCATATCGGACACTGAAGCTTTCTTT	CASSRTRGISDTEAFF
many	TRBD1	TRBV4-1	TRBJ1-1	TGCGCCAGCAGCCAAGATTTTGAGGGGGCAAGGAACACTGAAGCTTTCTTT	CASSQDFEGARNTEAFF
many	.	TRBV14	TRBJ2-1	TGTGCCAGCAGCCAAGGGCAGGGCTATGAGCAGTTCTTC	CASSQGQGYEQFF
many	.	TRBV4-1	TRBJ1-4	TGCGCCAGCAGCCTGAAGGGTTCAACTAATGAAAAACTGTTTTTT	CASSLKGSTNEKLFF
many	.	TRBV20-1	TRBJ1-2	TGCAGTGCTAGAGATCTTGGATTCTATGGCTACACCTTC	CSARDLGFYGYTF
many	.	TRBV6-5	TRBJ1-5	TGTGCCAGCAGTTACAGGCAGGGCAATCAGCCCCAGCATTTT	CASSYRQGNQPQHF
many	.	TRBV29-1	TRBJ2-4	TGCAGCTTACTCACCGGGGAAAACATTCAGTACTTC	CSLLTGENIQYF
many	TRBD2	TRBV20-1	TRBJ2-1	TGCAGTGCGAGTCGGGGGGGCTTGAACAATGAGCAGTTCTTC	CSASRGGLNNEQFF
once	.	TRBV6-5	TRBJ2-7	TGTGCCAGCAGTTATTCAGGGAACTACGAGCAGTACTTC	CASSYSGNYEQYF
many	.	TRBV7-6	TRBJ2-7	TGTGCCAGCAGCTTAGAGGACTATTCGGACGAGCAGTACTTC	CASSLEDYSDEQYF